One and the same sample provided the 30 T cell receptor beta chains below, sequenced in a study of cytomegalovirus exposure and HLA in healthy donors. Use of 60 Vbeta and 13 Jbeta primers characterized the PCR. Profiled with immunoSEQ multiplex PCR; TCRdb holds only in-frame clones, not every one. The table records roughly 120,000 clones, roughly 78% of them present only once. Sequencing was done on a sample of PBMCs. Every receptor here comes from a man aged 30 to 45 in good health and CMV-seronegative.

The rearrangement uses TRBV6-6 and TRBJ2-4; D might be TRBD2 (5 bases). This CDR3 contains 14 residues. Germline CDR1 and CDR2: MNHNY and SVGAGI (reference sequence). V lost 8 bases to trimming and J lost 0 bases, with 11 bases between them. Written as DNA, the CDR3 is TGTGCCAGCGCAGCCGGGAAAGCCAAAAACATTCAGTACTTC. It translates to CASAAGKAKNIQYF.

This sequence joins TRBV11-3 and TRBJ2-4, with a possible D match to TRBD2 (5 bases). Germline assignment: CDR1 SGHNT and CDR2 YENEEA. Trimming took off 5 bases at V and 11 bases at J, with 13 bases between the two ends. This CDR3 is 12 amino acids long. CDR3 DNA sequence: TGTGCCAGCAGCCCCGAGGGAGTCCTTCAGTACTTC. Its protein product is CASSPEGVLQYF.

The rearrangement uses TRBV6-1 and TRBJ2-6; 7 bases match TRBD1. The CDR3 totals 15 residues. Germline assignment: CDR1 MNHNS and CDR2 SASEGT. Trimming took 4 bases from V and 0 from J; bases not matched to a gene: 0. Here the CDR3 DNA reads TGTGCCAGCAGTGGGACAGGCTCTGGGGCCAACGTCCTGACTTTC. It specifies CASSGTGSGANVLTF.

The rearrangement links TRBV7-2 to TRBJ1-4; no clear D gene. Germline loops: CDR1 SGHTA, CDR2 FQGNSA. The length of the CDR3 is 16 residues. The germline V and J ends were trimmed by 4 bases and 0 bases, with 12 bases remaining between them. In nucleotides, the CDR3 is TGTGCCAGCAGCTACCAAAAACAGACAACTAATGAAAAACTGTTTTTT. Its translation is CASSYQKQTTNEKLFF.

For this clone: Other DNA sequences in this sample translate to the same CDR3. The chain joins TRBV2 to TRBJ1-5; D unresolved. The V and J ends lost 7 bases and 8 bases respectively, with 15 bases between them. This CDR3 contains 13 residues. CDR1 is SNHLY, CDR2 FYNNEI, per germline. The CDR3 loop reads CASIPGNGEPQHF. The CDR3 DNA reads TGTGCCAGCATCCCGGGTAACGGGGAGCCCCAGCATTTT.

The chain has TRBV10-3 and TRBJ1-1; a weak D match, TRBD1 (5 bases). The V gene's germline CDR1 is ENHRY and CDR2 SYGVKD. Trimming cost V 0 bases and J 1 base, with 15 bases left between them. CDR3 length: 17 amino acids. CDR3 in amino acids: CAISESRQGESNTEAFF. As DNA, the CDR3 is TGTGCCATCAGTGAGTCGAGGCAGGGCGAGTCGAACACTGAAGCTTTCTTT.

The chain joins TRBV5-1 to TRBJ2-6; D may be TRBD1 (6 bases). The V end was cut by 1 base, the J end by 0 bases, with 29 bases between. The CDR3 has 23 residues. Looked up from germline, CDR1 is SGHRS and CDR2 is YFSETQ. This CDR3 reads CASSLYIPDSSSPLSSGANVLTF. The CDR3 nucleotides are TGCGCCAGCAGCTTGTATATCCCGGACAGCTCTTCCCCCCTGAGCTCTGGGGCCAACGTCCTGACTTTC.

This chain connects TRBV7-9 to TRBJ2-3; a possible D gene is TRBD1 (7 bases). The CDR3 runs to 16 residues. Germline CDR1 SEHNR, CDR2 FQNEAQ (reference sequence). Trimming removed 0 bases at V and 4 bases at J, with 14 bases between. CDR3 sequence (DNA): TGTGCCAGCAGCTTAGCTCAGGGGGAGGTCGCAGATACGCAGTATTTT. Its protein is CASSLAQGEVADTQYF.

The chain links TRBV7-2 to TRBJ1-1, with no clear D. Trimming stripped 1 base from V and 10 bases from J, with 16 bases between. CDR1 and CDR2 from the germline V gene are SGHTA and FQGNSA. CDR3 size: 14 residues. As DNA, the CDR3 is TGTGCCAGCAGCTTAGAAGTGTCGCGGGGTAGAGCTTTCTTT. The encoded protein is CASSLEVSRGRAFF.

As DNA, the CDR3 is TGTGCCAGCGCCGGGACAGCGAACTATGGCTACACCTTC. It translates to CASAGTANYGYTF. The chain carries TRBV2 and TRBJ1-2; 7 nucleotides align to TRBD1. Trimming removed 8 bases from V and 2 bases from J; junction bases left unmatched: 5. The germline V gene encodes CDR1 SNHLY and CDR2 FYNNEI. The CDR3 has 13 amino acids.

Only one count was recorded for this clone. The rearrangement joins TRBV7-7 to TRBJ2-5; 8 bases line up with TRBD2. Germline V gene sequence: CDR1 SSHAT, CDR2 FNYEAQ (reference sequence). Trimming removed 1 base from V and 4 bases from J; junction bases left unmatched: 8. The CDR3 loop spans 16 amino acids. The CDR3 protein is CASSLVGSGNGETQYF. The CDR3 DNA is TGTGCCAGCAGCTTAGTGGGTAGCGGGAATGGAGAGACCCAGTACTTC.

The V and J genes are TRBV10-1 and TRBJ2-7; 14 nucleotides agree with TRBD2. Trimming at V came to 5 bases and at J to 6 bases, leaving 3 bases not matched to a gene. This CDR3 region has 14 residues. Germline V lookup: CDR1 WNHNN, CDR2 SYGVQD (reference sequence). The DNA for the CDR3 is TGCGCCAGCAGTCCGGGACTAGCGGGAGTCGAGCAGTACTTC. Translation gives CASSPGLAGVEQYF.

CDR3 nucleotides: TGTGCCATCAGTGAGTTGATCAGGGGATACACTGAAGCTTTCTTT. It is translated as CAISELIRGYTEAFF. The gene calls are TRBV10-3 and TRBJ1-1; D is possibly TRBD1 (6 bases). Germline V CDR1 and CDR2: ENHRY, SYGVKD. The CDR3 is 15 residues long. Trimming took 1 base from V and 3 from J, leaving 12 bases between them.

The CDR3 loop reads CAWRTGSGANVLTF. In DNA form, the CDR3 reads TGTGCCTGGAGAACAGGCTCTGGGGCCAACGTCCTGACTTTC. The chain links TRBV30 to TRBJ2-6, with D tentatively TRBD1 (5 bases). The length of the CDR3 is 14 residues. From germline, CDR1 is GTSNPN and CDR2 SVGIG (reference sequence). The V end was cut by 3 bases, the J end by 0 bases, with 6 bases between. Complete variable domain (other parts from reference TRBV30 and TRBJ2-6): SQTIHQWPATLVQPVGSPLSLECTVEGTSNPNLYWYRQAAGRGLQLLFYSVGIGQISSEVPQNLSASRPQDRQFILSSKKLLLSDSGFYLCAWRTGSGANVLTFGAGSRLTVL.

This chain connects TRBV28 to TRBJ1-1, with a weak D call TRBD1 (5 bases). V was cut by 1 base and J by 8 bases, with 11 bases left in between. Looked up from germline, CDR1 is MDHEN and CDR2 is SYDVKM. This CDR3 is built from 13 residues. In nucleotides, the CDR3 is TGTGCCAGCAGTTTATTGGGGGAGGGGGAAGCTTTCTTT. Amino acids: CASSLLGEGEAFF.

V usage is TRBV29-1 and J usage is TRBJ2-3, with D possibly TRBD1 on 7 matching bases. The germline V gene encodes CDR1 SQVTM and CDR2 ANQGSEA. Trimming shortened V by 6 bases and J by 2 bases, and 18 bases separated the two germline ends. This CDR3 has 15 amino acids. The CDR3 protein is CSVRGTENHTDTQYF. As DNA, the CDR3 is TGCAGCGTCCGCGGGACAGAAAATCACACAGATACGCAGTATTTT.

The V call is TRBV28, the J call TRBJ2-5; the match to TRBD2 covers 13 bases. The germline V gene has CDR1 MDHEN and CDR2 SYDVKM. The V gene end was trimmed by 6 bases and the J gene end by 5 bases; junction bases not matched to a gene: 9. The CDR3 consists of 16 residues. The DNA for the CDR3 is TGTGCCAGCAGATTCGGACTAGCGGGAGCAGGGGAGACCCAGTACTTC. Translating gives CASRFGLAGAGETQYF.

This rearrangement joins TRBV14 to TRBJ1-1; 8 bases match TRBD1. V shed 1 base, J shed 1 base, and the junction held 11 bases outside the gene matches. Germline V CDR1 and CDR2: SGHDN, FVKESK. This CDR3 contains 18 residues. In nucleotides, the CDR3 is TGTGCCAGCAGCCAAGGCAGGATAAGACAGGGGTCGAACACTGAAGCTTTCTTT. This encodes CASSQGRIRQGSNTEAFF.

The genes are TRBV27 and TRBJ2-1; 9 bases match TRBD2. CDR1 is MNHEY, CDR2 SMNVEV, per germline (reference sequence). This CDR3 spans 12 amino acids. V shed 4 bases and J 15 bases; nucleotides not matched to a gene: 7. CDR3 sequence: CASSSLAGEWFF. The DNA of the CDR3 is TGTGCCAGCAGTTCCTTAGCGGGAGAGTGGTTCTTC.

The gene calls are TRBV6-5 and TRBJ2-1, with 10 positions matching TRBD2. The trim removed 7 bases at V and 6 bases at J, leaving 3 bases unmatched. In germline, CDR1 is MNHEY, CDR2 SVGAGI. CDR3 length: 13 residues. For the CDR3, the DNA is TGTGCCAGCACTAGCGGGAGAGGCAATGAGCAGTTCTTC. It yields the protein CASTSGRGNEQFF.

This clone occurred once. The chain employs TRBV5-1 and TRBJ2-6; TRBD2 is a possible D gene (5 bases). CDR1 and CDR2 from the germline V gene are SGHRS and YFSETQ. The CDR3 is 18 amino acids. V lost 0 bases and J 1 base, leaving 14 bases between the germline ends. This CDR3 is CASSLAGRSGSGANVLTF. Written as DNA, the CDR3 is TGCGCCAGCAGCTTGGCCGGACGGAGCGGTTCTGGGGCCAACGTCCTGACTTTC.

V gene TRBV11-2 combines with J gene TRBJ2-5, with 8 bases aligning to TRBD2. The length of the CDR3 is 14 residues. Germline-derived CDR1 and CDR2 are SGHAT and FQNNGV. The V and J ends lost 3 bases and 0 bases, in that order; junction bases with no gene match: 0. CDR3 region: CASSFSGNQETQYF. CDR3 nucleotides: TGTGCCAGCAGCTTTAGCGGGAACCAAGAGACCCAGTACTTC. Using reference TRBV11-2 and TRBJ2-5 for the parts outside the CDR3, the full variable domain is EAGVAQSPRYKIIEKRQSVAFWCNPISGHATLYWYQQILGQGPKLLIQFQNNGVVDDSQLPKDRFSAERLKGVDSTLKIQPAKLEDSAVYLCASSFSGNQETQYFGPGTRLLVL.

The CDR3 nucleotides read TGCGCCAGCAGCTTGGTGGGGGCCGCCTACGAGCAGTACTTC. This encodes CASSLVGAAYEQYF. V usage is TRBV5-1 and J usage is TRBJ2-7, with D possibly being TRBD1 (6 bases). Germline CDR1 SGHRS, CDR2 YFSETQ. Trimming left V 0 bases short and J 2 bases short, with 9 bases between. The CDR3 totals 14 residues.

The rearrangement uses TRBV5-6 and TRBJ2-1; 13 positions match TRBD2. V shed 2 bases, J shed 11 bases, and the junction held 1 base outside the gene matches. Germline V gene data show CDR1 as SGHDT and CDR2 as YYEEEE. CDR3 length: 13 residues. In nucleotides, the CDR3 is TGTGCCAGCAGCTTAGGGACTAGCGGGAAGCAGTTCTTC. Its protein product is CASSLGTSGKQFF.

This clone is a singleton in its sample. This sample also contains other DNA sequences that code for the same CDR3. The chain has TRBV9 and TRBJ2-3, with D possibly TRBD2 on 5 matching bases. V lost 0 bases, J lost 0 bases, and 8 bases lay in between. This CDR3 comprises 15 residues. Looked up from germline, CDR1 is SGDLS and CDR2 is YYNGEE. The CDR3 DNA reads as TGTGCCAGCAGCGTAGCGGGCGGGAGCACAGATACGCAGTATTTT. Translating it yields CASSVAGGSTDTQYF.

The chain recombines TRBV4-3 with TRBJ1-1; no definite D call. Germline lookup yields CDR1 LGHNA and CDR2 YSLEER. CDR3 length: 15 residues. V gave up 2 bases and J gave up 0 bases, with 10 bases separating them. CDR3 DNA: TGCGCCAGCAGCCAAATCCCCGCGTTGAACACTGAAGCTTTCTTT. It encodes CASSQIPALNTEAFF.

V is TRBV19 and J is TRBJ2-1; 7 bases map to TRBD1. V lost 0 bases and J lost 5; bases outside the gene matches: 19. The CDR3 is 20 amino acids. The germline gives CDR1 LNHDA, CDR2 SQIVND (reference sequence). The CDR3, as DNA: TGTGCCAGTAGTATAGATCATACTACCCGGCCCGGGACAGCGAACAATGAGCAGTTCTTC. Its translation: CASSIDHTTRPGTANNEQFF.

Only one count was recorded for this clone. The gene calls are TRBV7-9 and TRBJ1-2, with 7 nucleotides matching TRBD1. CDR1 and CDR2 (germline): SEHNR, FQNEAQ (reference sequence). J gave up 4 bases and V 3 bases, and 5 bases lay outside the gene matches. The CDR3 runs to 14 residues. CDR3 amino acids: CASSFRQGSYGYTF. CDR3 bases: TGTGCCAGCAGCTTTAGACAGGGAAGCTATGGCTACACCTTC.

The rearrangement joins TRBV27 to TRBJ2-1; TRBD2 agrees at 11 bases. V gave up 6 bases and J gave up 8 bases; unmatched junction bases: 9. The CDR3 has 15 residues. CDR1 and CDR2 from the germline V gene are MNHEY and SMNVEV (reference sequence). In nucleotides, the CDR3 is TGTGCCAGCAGCCAGGGACTAGCGGCCCCCGATGAGCAGTTCTTC. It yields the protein CASSQGLAAPDEQFF.

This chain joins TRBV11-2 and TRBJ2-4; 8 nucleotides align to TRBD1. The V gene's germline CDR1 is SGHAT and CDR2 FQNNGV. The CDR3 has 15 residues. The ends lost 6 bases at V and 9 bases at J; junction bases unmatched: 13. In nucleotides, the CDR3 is TGTGCCAGCAGGTCACCAGGGGGCGCGTCCCGCATTCAGTACTTC. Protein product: CASRSPGGASRIQYF.